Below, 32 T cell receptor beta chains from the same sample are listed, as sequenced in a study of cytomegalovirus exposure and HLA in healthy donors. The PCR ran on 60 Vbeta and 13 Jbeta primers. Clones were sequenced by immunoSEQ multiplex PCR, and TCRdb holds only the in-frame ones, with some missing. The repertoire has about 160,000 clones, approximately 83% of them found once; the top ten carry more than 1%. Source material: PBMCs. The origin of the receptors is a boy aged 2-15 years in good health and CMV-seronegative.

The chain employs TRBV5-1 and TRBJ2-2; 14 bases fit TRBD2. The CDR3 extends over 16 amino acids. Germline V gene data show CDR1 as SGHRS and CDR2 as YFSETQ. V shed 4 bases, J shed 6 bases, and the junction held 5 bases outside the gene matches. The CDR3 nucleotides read TGCGCCAGCAGCCCGGGACTAGCGGGAGTAGCCGGGGAGCTGTTTTTT. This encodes CASSPGLAGVAGELFF.

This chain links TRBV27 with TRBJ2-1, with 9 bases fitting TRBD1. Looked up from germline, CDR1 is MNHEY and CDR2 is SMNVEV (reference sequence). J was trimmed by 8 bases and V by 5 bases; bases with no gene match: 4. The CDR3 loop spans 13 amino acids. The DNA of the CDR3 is TGTGCCAGCAGTCTCAACAGGGGGCATGAGCAGTTCTTC. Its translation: CASSLNRGHEQFF.

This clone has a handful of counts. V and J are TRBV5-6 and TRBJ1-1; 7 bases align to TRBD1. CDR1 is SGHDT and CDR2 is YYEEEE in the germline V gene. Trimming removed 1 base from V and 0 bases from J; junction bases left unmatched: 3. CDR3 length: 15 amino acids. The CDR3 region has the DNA TGTGCCAGCAGCTTGTACAGGGGATTGAACACTGAAGCTTTCTTT. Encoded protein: CASSLYRGLNTEAFF.

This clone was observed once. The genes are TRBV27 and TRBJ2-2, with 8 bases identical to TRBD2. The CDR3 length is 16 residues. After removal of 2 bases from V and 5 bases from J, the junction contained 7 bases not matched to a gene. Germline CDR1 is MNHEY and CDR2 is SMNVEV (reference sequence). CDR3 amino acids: CASSLRPGGPTGELFF. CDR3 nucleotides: TGTGCCAGCAGTTTACGACCGGGAGGGCCTACCGGGGAGCTGTTTTTT.

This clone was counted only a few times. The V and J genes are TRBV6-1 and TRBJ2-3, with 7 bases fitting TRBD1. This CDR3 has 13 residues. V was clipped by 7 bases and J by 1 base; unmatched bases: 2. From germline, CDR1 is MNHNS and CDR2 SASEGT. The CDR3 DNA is TGTGCCAGCATCGACAGGGGCACAGATACGCAGTATTTT. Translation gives CASIDRGTDTQYF.

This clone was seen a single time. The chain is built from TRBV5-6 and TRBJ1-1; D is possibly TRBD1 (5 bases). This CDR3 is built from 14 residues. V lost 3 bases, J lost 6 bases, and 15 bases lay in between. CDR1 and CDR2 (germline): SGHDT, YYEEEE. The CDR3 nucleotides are TGTGCCAGCAGCTCCGAGGGGCGCGGGGCTGAAGCTTTCTTT. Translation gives CASSSEGRGAEAFF.

The CDR3 sequence is CASSLEYGTGSYEQYF. As DNA, the CDR3 is TGTGCCAGCAGCTTGGAGTATGGGACAGGTTCCTACGAGCAGTACTTC. This chain uses TRBV5-5 with TRBJ2-7, with 8 bases lining up with TRBD1. The V gene's germline CDR1 is SGHKS and CDR2 YYEKEE (reference sequence). The CDR3 covers 16 residues. The trim removed 0 bases at V and 1 base at J, leaving 6 bases unmatched. Variable domain in full (rest from reference TRBV5-5 and TRBJ2-7): DAGVTQSPTHLIKTRGQQVTLRCSPISGHKSVSWYQQVLGQGPQFIFQYYEKEERGRGNFPDRFSARQFPNYSSELNVNALLLGDSALYLCASSLEYGTGSYEQYFGPGTRLTVT.

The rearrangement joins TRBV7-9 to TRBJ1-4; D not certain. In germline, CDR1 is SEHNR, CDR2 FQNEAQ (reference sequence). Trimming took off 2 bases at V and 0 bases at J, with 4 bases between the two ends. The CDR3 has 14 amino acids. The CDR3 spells CASSLLATNEKLFF. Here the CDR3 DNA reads TGTGCCAGCAGCTTACTTGCAACTAATGAAAAACTGTTTTTT.

CDR3 in amino acids: CASSFWQGTNIQYF. Written as DNA, the CDR3 is TGTGCCAGCAGCTTTTGGCAGGGGACGAACATTCAGTACTTC. The chain employs TRBV7-2 and TRBJ2-4; weak D call: TRBD1 (6 bases). The germline CDR1 and CDR2 sequences are SGHTA and FQGNSA. This CDR3 contains 14 residues. Trimming took off 3 bases at V and 7 bases at J, with 13 bases between the two ends.

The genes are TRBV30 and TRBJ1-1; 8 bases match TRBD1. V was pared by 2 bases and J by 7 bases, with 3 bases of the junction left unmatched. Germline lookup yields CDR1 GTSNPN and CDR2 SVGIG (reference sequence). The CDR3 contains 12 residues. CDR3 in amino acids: CAWSPGGLEAFF. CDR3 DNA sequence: TGTGCCTGGAGTCCAGGGGGCCTTGAAGCTTTCTTT. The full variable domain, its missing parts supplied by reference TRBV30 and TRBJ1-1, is SQTIHQWPATLVQPVGSPLSLECTVEGTSNPNLYWYRQAAGRGLQLLFYSVGIGQISSEVPQNLSASRPQDRQFILSSKKLLLSDSGFYLCAWSPGGLEAFFGQGTRLTVV.

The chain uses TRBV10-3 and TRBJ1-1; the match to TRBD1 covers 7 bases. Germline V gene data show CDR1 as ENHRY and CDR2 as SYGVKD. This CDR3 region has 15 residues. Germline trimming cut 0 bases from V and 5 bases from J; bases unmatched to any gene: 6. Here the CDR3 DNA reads TGTGCCATCAGTGAGTCGACAGGGCGGGTGACTGAAGCTTTCTTT. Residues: CAISESTGRVTEAFF.

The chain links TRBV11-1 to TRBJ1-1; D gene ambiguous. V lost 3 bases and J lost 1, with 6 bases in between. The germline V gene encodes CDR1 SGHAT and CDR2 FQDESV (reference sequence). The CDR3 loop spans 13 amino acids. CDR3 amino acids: CASSLRENTEAFF. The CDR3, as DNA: TGTGCCAGCAGCTTGAGAGAGAACACTGAAGCTTTCTTT.

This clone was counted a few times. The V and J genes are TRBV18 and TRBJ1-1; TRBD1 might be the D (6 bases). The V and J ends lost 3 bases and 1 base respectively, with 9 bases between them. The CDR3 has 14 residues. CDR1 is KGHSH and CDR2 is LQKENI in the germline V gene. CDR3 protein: CASSPLTGNTEAFF. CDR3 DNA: TGTGCCAGCTCACCCTTGACAGGGAACACTGAAGCTTTCTTT.

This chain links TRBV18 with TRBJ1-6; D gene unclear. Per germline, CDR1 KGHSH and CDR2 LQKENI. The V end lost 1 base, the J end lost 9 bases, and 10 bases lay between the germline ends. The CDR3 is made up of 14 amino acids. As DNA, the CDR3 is TGTGCCAGCTCACCACAGGGAAGCGGTTCACCCCTCCACTTT. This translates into CASSPQGSGSPLHF. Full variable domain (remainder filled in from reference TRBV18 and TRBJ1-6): NAGVMQNPRHLVRRRGQEARLRCSPMKGHSHVYWYRQLPEEGLKFMVYLQKENIIDESGMPKERFSAEFPKEGPSILRIQQVVRGDSAAYFCASSPQGSGSPLHFGNGTRLTVT.

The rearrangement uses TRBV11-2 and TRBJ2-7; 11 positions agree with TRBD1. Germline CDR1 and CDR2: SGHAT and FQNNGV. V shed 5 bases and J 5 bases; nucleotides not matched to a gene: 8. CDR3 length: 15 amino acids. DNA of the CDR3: TGTGCCAGCAGCCGTCCGGGACAGGGGGGAAACGAGCAGTACTTC. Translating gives CASSRPGQGGNEQYF.

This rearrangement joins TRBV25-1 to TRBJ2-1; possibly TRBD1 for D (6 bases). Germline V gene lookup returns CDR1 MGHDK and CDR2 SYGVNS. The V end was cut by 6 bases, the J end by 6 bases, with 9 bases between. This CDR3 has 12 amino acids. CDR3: CASRLGGNEQFF. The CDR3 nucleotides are TGTGCCAGCAGACTAGGGGGCAATGAGCAGTTCTTC.

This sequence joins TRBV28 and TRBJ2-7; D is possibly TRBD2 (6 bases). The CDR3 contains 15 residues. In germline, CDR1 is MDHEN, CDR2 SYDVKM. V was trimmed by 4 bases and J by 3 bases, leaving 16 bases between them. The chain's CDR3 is CASSSPSGGGYEQYF. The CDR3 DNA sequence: TGTGCCAGCAGTTCTCCTAGTGGGGGAGGCTACGAGCAGTACTTC.

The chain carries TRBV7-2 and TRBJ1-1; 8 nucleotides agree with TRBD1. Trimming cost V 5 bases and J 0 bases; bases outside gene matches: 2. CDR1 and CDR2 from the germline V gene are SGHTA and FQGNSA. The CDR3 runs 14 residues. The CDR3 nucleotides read TGTGCCAGCAGCCGGGACAGGATGAACACTGAAGCTTTCTTT. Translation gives CASSRDRMNTEAFF. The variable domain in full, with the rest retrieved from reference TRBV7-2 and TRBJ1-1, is GAGVSQSPSNKVTEKGKDVELRCDPISGHTALYWYRQSLGQGLEFLIYFQGNSAPDKSGLPSDRFSAERTGGSVSTLTIQRTQQEDSAVYLCASSRDRMNTEAFFGQGTRLTVV.

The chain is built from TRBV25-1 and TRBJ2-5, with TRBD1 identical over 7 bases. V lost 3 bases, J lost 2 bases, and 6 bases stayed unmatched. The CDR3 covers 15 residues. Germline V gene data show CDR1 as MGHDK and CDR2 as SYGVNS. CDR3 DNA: TGTGCCAGCAGTGAGGGGGACAGACTGCAAGAGACCCAGTACTTC. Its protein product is CASSEGDRLQETQYF.

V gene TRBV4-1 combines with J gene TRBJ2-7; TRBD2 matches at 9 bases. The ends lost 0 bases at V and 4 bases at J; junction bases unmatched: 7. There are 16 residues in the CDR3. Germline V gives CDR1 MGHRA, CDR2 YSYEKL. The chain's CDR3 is CASSQDLAGTLYEQYF. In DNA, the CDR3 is TGCGCCAGCAGCCAAGACCTAGCGGGAACTCTGTACGAGCAGTACTTC.

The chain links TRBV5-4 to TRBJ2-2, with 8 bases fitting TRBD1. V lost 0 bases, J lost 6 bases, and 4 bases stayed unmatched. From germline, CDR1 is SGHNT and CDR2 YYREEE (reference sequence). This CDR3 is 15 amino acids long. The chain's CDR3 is CASSLDLQGAGELFF. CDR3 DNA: TGTGCCAGCAGCTTGGACTTACAGGGGGCCGGGGAGCTGTTTTTT. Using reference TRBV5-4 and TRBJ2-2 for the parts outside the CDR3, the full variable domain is ETGVTQSPTHLIKTRGQQVTLRCSSQSGHNTVSWYQQALGQGPQFIFQYYREEENGRGNFPPRFSGLQFPNYSSELNVNALELDDSALYLCASSLDLQGAGELFFGEGSRLTVL.

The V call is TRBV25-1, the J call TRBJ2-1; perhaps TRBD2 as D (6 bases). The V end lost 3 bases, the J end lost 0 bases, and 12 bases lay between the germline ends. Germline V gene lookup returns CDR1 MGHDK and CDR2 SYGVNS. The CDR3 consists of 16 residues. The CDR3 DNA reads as TGTGCCAGCAGTGATATGGTGCGGGGCTCCTACAATGAGCAGTTCTTC. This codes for CASSDMVRGSYNEQFF.

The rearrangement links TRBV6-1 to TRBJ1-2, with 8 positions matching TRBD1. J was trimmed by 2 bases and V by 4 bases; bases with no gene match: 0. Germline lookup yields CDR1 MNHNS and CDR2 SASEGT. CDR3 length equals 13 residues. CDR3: CASSGTGNYGYTF. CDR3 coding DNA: TGTGCCAGCAGTGGGACAGGGAACTATGGCTACACCTTC.

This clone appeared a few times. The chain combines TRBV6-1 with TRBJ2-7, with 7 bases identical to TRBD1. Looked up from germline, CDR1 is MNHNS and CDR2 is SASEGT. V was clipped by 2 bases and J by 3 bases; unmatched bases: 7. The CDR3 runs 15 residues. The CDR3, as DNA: TGTGCCAGCAGTGAAAACAGGGGCACCCGCTACGAGCAGTACTTC. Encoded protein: CASSENRGTRYEQYF.

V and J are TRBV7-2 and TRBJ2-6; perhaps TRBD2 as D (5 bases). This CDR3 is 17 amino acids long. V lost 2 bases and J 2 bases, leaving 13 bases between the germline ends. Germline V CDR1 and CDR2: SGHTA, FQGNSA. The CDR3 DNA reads TGTGCCAGCAGCTTAAGAGAGTCCGGGGCTGGGGCCAACGTCCTGACTTTC. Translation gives CASSLRESGAGANVLTF.

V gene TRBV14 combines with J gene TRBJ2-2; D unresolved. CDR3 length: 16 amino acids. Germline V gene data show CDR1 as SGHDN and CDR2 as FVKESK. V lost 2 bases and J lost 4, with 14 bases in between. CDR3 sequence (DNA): TGTGCCAGCAGCCAAACAGTCTTATCTGGCACCGGGGAGCTGTTTTTT. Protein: CASSQTVLSGTGELFF.

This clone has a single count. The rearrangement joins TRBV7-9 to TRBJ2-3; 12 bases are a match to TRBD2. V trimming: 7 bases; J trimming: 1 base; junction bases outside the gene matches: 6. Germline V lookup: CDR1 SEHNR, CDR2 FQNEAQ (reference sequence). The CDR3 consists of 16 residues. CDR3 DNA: TGTGCCAGCAATCTAGCGGGAGGGCCCGGCACAGATACGCAGTATTTT. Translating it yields CASNLAGGPGTDTQYF.

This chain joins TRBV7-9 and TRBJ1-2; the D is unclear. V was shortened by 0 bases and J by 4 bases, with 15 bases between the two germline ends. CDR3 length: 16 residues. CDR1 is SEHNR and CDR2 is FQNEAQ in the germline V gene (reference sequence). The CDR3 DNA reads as TGTGCCAGCAGCTTAGCGTCTGGCCCGAATCTCTATGGCTACACCTTC. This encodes CASSLASGPNLYGYTF. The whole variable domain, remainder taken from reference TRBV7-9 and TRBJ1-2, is DTGVSQNPRHKITKRGQNVTFRCDPISEHNRLYWYRQTLGQGPEFLTYFQNEAQLEKSRLLSDRFSAERPKGSFSTLEIQRTEQGDSAMYLCASSLASGPNLYGYTFGSGTRLTVV.

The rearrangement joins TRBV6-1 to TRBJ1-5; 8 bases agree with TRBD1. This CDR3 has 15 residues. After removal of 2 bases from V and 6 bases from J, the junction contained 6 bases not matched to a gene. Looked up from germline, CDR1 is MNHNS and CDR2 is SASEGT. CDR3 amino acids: CASSETSGGSQPQHF. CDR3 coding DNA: TGTGCCAGCAGTGAAACATCAGGGGGCAGTCAGCCCCAGCATTTT.

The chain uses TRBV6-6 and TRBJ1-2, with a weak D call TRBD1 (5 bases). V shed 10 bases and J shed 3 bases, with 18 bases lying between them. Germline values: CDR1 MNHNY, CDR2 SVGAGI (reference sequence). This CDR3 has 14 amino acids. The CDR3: CAIQQVPDDYGYTF. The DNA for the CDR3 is TGTGCCATCCAACAGGTACCGGACGACTATGGCTACACCTTC.

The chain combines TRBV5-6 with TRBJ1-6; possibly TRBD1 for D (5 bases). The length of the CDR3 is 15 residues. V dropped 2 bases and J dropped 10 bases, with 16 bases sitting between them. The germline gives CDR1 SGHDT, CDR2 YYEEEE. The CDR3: CASSFGYRIISPLHF. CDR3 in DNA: TGTGCCAGCAGCTTCGGGTACAGGATAATCTCACCCCTCCACTTT. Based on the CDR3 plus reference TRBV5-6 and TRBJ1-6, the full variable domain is DAGVTQSPTHLIKTRGQQVTLRCSPKSGHDTVSWYQQALGQGPQFIFQYYEEEERQRGNFPDRFSGHQFPNYSSELNVNALLLGDSALYLCASSFGYRIISPLHFGNGTRLTVT.

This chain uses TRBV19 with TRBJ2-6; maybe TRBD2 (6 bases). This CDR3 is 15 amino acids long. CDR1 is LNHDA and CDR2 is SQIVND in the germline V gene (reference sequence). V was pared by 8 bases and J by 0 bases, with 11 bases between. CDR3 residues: CASSDGSSGANVLTF. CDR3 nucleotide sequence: TGTGCCAGTTCTGACGGGAGCTCTGGGGCCAACGTCCTGACTTTC.